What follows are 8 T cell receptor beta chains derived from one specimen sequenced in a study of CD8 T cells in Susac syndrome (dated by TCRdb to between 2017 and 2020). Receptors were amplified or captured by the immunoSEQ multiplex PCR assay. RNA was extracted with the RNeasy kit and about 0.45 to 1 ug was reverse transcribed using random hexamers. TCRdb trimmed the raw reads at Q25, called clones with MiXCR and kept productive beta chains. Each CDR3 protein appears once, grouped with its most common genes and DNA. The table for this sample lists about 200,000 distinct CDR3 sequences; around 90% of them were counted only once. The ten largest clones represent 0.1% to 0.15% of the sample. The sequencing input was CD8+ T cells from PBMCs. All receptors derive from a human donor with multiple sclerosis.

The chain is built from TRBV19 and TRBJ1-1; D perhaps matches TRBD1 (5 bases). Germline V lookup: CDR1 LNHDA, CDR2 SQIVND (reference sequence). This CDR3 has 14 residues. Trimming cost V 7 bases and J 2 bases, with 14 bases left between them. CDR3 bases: TGTGCCAGTACCCCGGGGGGAGCTAACACTGAAGCTTTCTTT. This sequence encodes CASTPGGANTEAFF.

The CDR3, as DNA: TGTGCCAGCAGCGTAGTGGAGTCCAATGAGCAGTTCTTC. Translation gives CASSVVESNEQFF. V is TRBV9 and J is TRBJ2-1; D is undetermined. This CDR3 is built from 13 residues. Trimming removed 0 bases from V and 6 bases from J, with 7 bases in between. From germline, CDR1 is SGDLS and CDR2 YYNGEE.

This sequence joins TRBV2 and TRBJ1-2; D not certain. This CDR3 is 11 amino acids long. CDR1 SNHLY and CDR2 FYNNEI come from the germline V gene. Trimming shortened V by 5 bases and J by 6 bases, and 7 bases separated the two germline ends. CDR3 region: CASSSEHGYTF. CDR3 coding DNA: TGTGCCAGCAGTTCGGAGCATGGCTACACCTTC.

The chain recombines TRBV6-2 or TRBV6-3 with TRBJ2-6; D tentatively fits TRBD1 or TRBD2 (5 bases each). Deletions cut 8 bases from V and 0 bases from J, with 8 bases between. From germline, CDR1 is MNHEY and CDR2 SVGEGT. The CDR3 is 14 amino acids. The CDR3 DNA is TGTGCCAGCTTGGGGGTCTCTGGGGCCAACGTCCTGACTTTC. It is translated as CASLGVSGANVLTF.

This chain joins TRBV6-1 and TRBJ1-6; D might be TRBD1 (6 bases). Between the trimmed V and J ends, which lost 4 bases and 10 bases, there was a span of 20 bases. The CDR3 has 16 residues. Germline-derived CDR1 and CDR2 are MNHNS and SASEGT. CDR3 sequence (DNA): TGTGCCAGCAGTGGTCCTTTACAGGGAAGCCGATCACCCCTCCACTTT. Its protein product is CASSGPLQGSRSPLHF.

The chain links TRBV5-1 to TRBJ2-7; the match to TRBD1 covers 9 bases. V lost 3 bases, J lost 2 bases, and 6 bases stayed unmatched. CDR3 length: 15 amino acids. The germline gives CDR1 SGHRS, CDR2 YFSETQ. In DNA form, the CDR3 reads TGCGCCAGCAGCTGGAACAGGGGGCACACCTACGAGCAGTACTTC. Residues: CASSWNRGHTYEQYF.

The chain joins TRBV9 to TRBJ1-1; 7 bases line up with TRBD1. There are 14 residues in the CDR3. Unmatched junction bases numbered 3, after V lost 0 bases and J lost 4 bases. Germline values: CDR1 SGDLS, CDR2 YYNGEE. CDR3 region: CASSVAPGGTEAFF. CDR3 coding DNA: TGTGCCAGCAGCGTAGCTCCAGGGGGCACTGAAGCTTTCTTT.

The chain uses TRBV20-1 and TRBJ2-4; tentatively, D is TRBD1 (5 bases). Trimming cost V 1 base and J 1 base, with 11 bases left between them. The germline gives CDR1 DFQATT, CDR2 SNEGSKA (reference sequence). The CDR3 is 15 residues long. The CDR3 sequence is CSARVKGSAKNIQYF. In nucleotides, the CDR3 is TGCAGTGCTAGAGTAAAGGGGTCGGCCAAAAACATTCAGTACTTC.